This T cell receptor beta chain stems from a study of T cell repertoires in cytomegalovirus infection. Per the germline V gene, CDR1 is MNHNS and CDR2 is SASEGT. CDR3 length: 16 amino acids. The germline V and J ends were trimmed by 6 bases and 8 bases, with 25 bases remaining between them. MiXCR was run by TCRdb on the reads, yielding one entry per CDR3 protein. The repertoire includes 100,000 to 150,000 distinct CDR3 sequences, over 25% of them detected once, and under 65% sits in the top ten. At least ten counts were recorded for this clonotype. What it binds is unknown. Broader study findings: Dominant in the ex vivo response were TCR beta clonotypes restricted by HLA-C and specific for CMV.

This chain connects TRBV6-1 to TRBJ1-2; D may be TRBD1 (6 bases). The sample here was CD8+ T cells from cultured PBMCs, taken from culture after CMV antigen stimulation. The TCR was taken from a human donor in good health (CMV status not recorded). Some clones in this sample may be carry-over from other donors' samples. The CDR3 bases are TGTGCCAGCAGGGGTTACTCAGGGGCACGAGGGTTCGGCTACACCTTC. Amino acid sequence: CASRGYSGARGFGYTF.